This is a list of T cell receptor beta chains from one sample in a study of graft-versus-host responses after intestinal transplantation. Clones were sequenced by immunoSEQ multiplex PCR, and TCRdb holds only the in-frame ones, with some missing. Counted here are more than 65,000 clones, around 92% occurring once; the ten biggest clones make up around 0.38%. No antigens are known for them. Material: unstimulated CD8+ T cells sorted from spleen or lymph node cells, obtained before transplant. These receptors came from a human donor who was the organ donor for an intestinal transplant. The CDR3 runs from the conserved cysteine through the conserved F or W. D genes are given only for firm matches. A row's size may be missing; if present it is once, few, many or a size class.

>TRBD2|-|TRBV23-1|TRBJ2-2
TGCGCCAGCCGCCCCAGGTCGGGGGGGCAGACCGGGGAGCTGTTTTTT
CASRPRSGGQTGELFF
>TRBD2|-|TRBV4-3|TRBJ2-1
TGCGCCAGCAGCCAAGGGACTAGCGGATACAATGAGCAGTTCTTC
CASSQGTSGYNEQFF
>-|-|TRBV29-1|TRBJ2-1
TGCAGCGTTGTCAGAGGTAGCAATGAGCAGTTCTTC
CSVVRGSNEQFF
>-|once|TRBV6-1|TRBJ2-1
TGTGCCAGCAGTGAAGCGGGGGGTGAGCAGTTCTTC
CASSEAGGEQFF
>TRBD2|-|TRBV13|TRBJ2-3
TGTGCCAGCAGCGCCCTTGGTAGCGGGGGACTCCCAGATACGCAGTATTTT
CASSALGSGGLPDTQYF
>-|-|TRBV6-5|TRBJ2-1
TGTGCCAGCAGACGCGGGCGTAGCTCCTACAATGAGCAGTTCTTC
CASRRGRSSYNEQFF
>TRBD1|-|TRBV19|TRBJ2-7
TGTGCCAGTAGCTGGGACAGGGGGCAGTACGAGCAGTACTTC
CASSWDRGQYEQYF
>TRBD1|once|TRBV4-1|TRBJ1-2
TGCGCCAGCAGCCAAGACGGGACAGGGGGCTTTGATGATGGCTACACCTTC
CASSQDGTGGFDDGYTF
>-|-|TRBV30|TRBJ1-6
TGTGCCTGGAGTCGAGGCAGGGGCCTCCGTCTATATAATTCACCCCTCCACTTT
CAWSRGRGLRLYNSPLHF
>-|few|TRBV2|TRBJ2-7
TGTGCCAGCAGTGGCGGCGAGCAGTACTTC
CASSGGEQYF